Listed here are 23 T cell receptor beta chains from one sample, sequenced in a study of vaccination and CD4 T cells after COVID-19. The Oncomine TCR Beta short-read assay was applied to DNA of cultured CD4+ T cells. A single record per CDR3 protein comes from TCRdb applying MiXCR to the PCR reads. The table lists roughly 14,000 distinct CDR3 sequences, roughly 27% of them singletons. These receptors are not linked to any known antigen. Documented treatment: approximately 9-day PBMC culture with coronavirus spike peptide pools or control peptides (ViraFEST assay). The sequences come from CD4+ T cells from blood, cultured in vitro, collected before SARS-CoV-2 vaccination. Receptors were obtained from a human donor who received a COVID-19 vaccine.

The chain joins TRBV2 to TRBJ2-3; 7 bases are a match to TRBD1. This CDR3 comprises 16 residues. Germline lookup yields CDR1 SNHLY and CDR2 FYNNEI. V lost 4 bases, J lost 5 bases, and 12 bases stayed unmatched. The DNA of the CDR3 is TGTGCCAGCAGTGGGGTACAGGGGTTGGGTGAAGATACGCAGTATTTT. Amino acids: CASSGVQGLGEDTQYF.

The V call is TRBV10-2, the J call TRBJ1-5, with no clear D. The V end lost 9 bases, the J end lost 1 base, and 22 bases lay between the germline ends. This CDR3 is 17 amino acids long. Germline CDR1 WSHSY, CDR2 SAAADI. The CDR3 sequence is CASMPIMGPLSNQPQHF. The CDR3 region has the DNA TGCGCCAGTATGCCCATCATGGGCCCCTTGAGCAATCAGCCCCAGCATTTT.

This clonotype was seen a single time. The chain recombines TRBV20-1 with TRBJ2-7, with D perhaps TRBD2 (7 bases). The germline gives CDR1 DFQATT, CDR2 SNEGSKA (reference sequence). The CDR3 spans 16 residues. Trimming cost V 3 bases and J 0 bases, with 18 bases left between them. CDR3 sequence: CSASPFGRGLSYEQYF. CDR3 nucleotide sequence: TGCAGTGCTAGCCCCTTCGGGCGGGGGCTCTCCTACGAGCAGTACTTC.

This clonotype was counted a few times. The CDR3: CAWTQGYEQYF. CDR3 bases: TGTGCCTGGACCCAGGGGTACGAGCAGTACTTC. The V and J genes are TRBV30 and TRBJ2-7, with a possible D match to TRBD1 (6 bases). Germline CDR1 and CDR2: GTSNPN and SVGIG (reference sequence). The V gene lost 4 bases and the J gene lost 4 bases, with 8 bases spanning the gap. This CDR3 has 11 residues.

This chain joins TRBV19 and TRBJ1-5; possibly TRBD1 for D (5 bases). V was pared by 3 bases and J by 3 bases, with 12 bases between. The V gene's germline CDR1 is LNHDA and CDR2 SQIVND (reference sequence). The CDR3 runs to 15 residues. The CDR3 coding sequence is TGTGCCAGTAGTATGAATTGGGGGAACAATCAGCCCCAGCATTTT. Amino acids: CASSMNWGNNQPQHF. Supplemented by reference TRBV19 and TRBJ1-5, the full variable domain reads DGGITQSPKYLFRKEGQNVTLSCEQNLNHDAMYWYRQDPGQGLRLIYYSQIVNDFQKGDIAEGYSVSREKKESFPLTVTSAQKNPTAFYLCASSMNWGNNQPQHFGDGTRLSIL.

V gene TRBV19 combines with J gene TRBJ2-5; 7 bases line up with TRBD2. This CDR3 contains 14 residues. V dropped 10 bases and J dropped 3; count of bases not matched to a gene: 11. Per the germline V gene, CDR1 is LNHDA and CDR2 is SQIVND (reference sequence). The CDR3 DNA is TGTGCCACCGCGAGGGGAGGGGAGGAAGAGACCCAGTACTTC. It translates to CATARGGEEETQYF. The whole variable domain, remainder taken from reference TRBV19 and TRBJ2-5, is DGGITQSPKYLFRKEGQNVTLSCEQNLNHDAMYWYRQDPGQGLRLIYYSQIVNDFQKGDIAEGYSVSREKKESFPLTVTSAQKNPTAFYLCATARGGEEETQYFGPGTRLLVL.

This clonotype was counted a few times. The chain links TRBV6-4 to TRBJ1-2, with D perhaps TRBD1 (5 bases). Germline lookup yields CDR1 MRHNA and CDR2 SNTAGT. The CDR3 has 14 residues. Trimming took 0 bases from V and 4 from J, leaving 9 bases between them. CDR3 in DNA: TGTGCCAGCAGTGACTCGGGAGGGACCTATGGCTACACCTTC. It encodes CASSDSGGTYGYTF.

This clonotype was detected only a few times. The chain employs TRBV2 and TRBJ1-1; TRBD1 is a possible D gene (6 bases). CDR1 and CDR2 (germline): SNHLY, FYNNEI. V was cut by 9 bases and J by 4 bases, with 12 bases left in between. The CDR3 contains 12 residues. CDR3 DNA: TGTGCCAGAAAAGGGGGGGGCACTGAAGCTTTCTTT. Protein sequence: CARKGGGTEAFF.

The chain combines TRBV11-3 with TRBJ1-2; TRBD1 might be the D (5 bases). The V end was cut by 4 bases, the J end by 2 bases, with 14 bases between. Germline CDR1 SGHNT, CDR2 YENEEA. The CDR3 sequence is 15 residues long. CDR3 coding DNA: TGTGCCAGCAGCTCGGACACACGATCCAACTATGGCTACACCTTC. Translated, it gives CASSSDTRSNYGYTF.

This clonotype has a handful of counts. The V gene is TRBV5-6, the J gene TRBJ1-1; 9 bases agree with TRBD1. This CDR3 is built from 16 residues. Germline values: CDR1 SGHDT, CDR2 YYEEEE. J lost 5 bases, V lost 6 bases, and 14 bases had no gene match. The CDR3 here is CASTFRGTGFRTEAFF. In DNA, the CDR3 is TGTGCCAGCACCTTTCGCGGGACAGGGTTTAGGACTGAAGCTTTCTTT.

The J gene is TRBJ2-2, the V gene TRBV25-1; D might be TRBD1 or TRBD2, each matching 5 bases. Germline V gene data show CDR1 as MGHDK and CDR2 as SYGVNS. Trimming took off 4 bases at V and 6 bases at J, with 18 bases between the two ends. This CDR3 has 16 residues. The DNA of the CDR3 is TGTGCCAGCAGTGCCCGGGACGGAAGAAGGGCCGGGGAGCTGTTTTTT. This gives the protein CASSARDGRRAGELFF.

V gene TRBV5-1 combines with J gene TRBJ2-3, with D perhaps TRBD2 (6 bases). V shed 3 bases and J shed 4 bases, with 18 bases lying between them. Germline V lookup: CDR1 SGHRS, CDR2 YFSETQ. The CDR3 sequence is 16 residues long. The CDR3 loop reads CASSYSTVGGSDTQYF. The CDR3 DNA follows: TGCGCCAGCAGCTACTCCACTGTGGGGGGATCAGATACGCAGTATTTT.

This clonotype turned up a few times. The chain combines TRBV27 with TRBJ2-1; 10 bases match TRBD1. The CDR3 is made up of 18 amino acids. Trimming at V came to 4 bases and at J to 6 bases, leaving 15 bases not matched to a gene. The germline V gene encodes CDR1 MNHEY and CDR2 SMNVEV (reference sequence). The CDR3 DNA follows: TGTGCCAGCAGTTACGTTACCGGGACAGGGGACAAAACCAATGAGCAGTTCTTC. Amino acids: CASSYVTGTGDKTNEQFF.

The CDR3 spells CASSSESGGAYNEQFF. Written as DNA, the CDR3 is TGTGCCAGCAGCTCCGAAAGCGGGGGGGCCTACAATGAGCAGTTCTTC. This chain links TRBV6-1 with TRBJ2-1; TRBD2 matches at 10 bases. The V gene end was trimmed by 6 bases and the J gene end by 2 bases; junction bases not matched to a gene: 7. This CDR3 has 16 amino acids. CDR1 is MNHNS and CDR2 is SASEGT in the germline V gene.

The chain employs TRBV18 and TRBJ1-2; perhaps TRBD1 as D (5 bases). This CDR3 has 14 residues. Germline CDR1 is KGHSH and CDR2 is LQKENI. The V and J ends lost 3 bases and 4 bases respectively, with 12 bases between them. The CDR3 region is CASSPGQASYGYTF. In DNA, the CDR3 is TGTGCCAGCTCACCCGGACAAGCCTCCTATGGCTACACCTTC.

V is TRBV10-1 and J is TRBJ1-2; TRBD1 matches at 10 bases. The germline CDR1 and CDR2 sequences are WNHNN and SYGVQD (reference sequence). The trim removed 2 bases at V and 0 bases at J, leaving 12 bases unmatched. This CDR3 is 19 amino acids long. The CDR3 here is CASSEPSWDRGEPNYGYTF. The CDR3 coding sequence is TGCGCCAGCAGTGAGCCGAGCTGGGACAGGGGCGAGCCTAACTATGGCTACACCTTC.

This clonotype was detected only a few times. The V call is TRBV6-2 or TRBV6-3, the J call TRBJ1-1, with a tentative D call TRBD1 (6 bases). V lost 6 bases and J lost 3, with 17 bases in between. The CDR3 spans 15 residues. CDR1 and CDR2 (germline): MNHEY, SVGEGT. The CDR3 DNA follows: TGTGCCAGCAGCCGCGAGGGGGGGGACGACACTGAAGCTTTCTTT. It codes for CASSREGGDDTEAFF.

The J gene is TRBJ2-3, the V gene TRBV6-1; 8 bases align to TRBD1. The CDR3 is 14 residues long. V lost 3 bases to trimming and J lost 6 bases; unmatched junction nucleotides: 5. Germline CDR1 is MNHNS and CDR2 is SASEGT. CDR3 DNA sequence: TGTGCCAGCAGTGACAGGGGGCTCTGGGATACGCAGTATTTT. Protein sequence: CASSDRGLWDTQYF.

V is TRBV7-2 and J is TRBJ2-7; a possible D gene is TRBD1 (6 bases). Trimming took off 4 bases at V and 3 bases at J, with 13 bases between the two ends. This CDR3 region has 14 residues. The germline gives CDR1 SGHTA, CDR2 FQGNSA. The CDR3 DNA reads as TGTGCCAGCAGCTCACAGGGAAGGGTCTACGAGCAGTACTTC. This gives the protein CASSSQGRVYEQYF. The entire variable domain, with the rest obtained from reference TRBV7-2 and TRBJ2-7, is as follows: GAGVSQSPSNKVTEKGKDVELRCDPISGHTALYWYRQSLGQGLEFLIYFQGNSAPDKSGLPSDRFSAERTGGSVSTLTIQRTQQEDSAVYLCASSSQGRVYEQYFGPGTRLTVT.

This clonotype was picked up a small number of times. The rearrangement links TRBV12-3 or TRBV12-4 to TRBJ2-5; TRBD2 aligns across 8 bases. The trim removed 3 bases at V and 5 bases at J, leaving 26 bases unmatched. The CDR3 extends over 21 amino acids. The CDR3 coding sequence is TGTGCCAGCAGTTTTGTCTCAGGGCCGACCTTAGCGGGGCTACGCTGGGAGACCCAGTACTTC. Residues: CASSFVSGPTLAGLRWETQYF.

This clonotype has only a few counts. The CDR3 DNA is TGTGCCATCAGTGAGTCATATGGGACCCAAAATCAGCCCCAGCATTTT. As protein: CAISESYGTQNQPQHF. J is TRBJ1-5 and V is TRBV10-3; D may be TRBD1 (5 bases). The CDR3 sequence is 16 residues long. Germline V gene lookup returns CDR1 ENHRY and CDR2 SYGVKD. V was pared by 0 bases and J by 4 bases, with 13 bases between.

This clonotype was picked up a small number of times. The CDR3 here is CSARGGDTNYGYTF. The CDR3 bases are TGCAGTGCTAGAGGGGGAGACACTAACTATGGCTACACCTTC. V is TRBV20-1 and J is TRBJ1-2; no firm D call. V was pared by 1 base and J by 0 bases, with 9 bases between. Germline-derived CDR1 and CDR2 are DFQATT and SNEGSKA (reference sequence). The CDR3 extends over 14 amino acids.

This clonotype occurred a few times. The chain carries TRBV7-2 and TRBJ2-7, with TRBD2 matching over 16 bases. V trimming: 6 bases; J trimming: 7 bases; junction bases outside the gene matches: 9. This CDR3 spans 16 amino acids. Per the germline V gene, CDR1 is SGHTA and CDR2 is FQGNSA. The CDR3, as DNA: TGTGCCAGCAGACTGGGGACTAGCGGGGGGGCTTGGGAGCAGTACTTC. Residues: CASRLGTSGGAWEQYF.